The 19 T cell receptor beta chains in this list originate from one sample, sequenced in a study of cytomegalovirus exposure and HLA in healthy donors. Researchers ran the PCR with 60 Vbeta and 13 Jbeta primers. The repertoire was sequenced with immunoSEQ multiplex PCR; TCRdb's copy has only in-frame clones and lacks some. The data hold about 110,000 clones, with about four fifths observed a single time. The sequencing input was PBMCs. The receptors stem from a woman aged 55-69 years in good health and CMV-seropositive.

The rearrangement joins TRBV5-1 to TRBJ1-1, with a weak D call TRBD1 (6 bases). V lost 4 bases and J lost 4, with 14 bases in between. Per germline, CDR1 SGHRS and CDR2 YFSETQ. The CDR3 contains 14 residues. As DNA, the CDR3 is TGCGCCAGCAGCCAGACAGGCTATGGCACTGAAGCTTTCTTT. Translating gives CASSQTGYGTEAFF.

This clone was counted only a few times. V gene TRBV6-5 combines with J gene TRBJ1-1; D unclear. Germline CDR1 and CDR2: MNHEY and SVGAGI. The CDR3 is 12 residues long. V lost 4 bases and J 8 bases, leaving 11 bases between the germline ends. CDR3 DNA: TGTGCCAGCAGTTGGATGGGCGAAGAAGCTTTCTTT. Translated, it gives CASSWMGEEAFF.

This clone occurred a few times. The chain combines TRBV6-1 with TRBJ1-1, with 7 bases identical to TRBD1. From germline, CDR1 is MNHNS and CDR2 SASEGT. The V and J ends lost 2 bases and 0 bases, in that order; junction bases with no gene match: 6. The CDR3 runs to 16 residues. The CDR3 loop reads CASSEPYQGVNTEAFF. The CDR3 DNA is TGTGCCAGCAGTGAACCCTATCAGGGGGTGAACACTGAAGCTTTCTTT.

The V gene is TRBV9, the J gene TRBJ2-7, with D uncertain. The CDR3 is made up of 17 amino acids. With 0 bases removed from V and 2 bases from J, the gap between germline ends came to 18 bases. Germline values: CDR1 SGDLS, CDR2 YYNGEE. The CDR3 loop reads CASSVGSAPGSPYEQYF. Here the CDR3 DNA reads TGTGCCAGCAGCGTAGGGTCGGCGCCAGGCTCCCCCTACGAGCAGTACTTC. Filled out from reference TRBV9 and TRBJ2-7, the complete variable domain reads DSGVTQTPKHLITATGQRVTLRCSPRSGDLSVYWYQQSLDQGLQFLIQYYNGEERAKGNILERFSAQQFPDLHSELNLSSLELGDSALYFCASSVGSAPGSPYEQYFGPGTRLTVT.

V is TRBV6-5 and J is TRBJ2-7; perhaps TRBD1 as D (6 bases). With 5 bases removed from V and 5 bases from J, the gap between germline ends came to 19 bases. Germline loops: CDR1 MNHEY, CDR2 SVGAGI. The CDR3 spans 15 residues. Here the CDR3 DNA reads TGTGCCAGCAGTCCGACAGGCTTCCTAGGAGACGAGCAGTACTTC. Translation gives CASSPTGFLGDEQYF.

The J gene is TRBJ1-2, the V gene TRBV5-4; D unresolved. V lost 4 bases and J 0 bases, leaving 13 bases between the germline ends. The germline V gene has CDR1 SGHNT and CDR2 YYREEE (reference sequence). The CDR3 consists of 15 residues. Here the CDR3 DNA reads TGTGCCAGCAGCCTGGTACCATCAGCTAACTATGGCTACACCTTC. Protein product: CASSLVPSANYGYTF. Based on the CDR3 plus reference TRBV5-4 and TRBJ1-2, the full variable domain is ETGVTQSPTHLIKTRGQQVTLRCSSQSGHNTVSWYQQALGQGPQFIFQYYREEENGRGNFPPRFSGLQFPNYSSELNVNALELDDSALYLCASSLVPSANYGYTFGSGTRLTVV.

This sequence joins TRBV6-5 and TRBJ2-3; unclear D gene. The CDR3 has 14 amino acids. Germline CDR1 is MNHEY and CDR2 is SVGAGI. The V gene lost 2 bases and the J gene lost 6 bases, with 12 bases spanning the gap. CDR3 residues: CASSYSQAQDTQYF. The CDR3 bases are TGTGCCAGCAGTTACAGCCAGGCCCAGGATACGCAGTATTTT.

This clone occurred once. The V gene is TRBV7-9, the J gene TRBJ1-2; D perhaps matches TRBD1 (5 bases). CDR3 length equals 13 residues. Germline assignment: CDR1 SEHNR and CDR2 FQNEAQ (reference sequence). Trimming removed 3 bases from V and 12 bases from J, with 17 bases in between. The CDR3 DNA reads TGTGCCAGCAGCTTGGTTACCCAGGGCGGGAACACCTTC. It encodes CASSLVTQGGNTF. The entire variable domain, with the rest obtained from reference TRBV7-9 and TRBJ1-2, is as follows: DTGVSQNPRHKITKRGQNVTFRCDPISEHNRLYWYRQTLGQGPEFLTYFQNEAQLEKSRLLSDRFSAERPKGSFSTLEIQRTEQGDSAMYLCASSLVTQGGNTFGSGTRLTVV.

The CDR3 nucleotides read TGTGCCAGCAGTTTAAAGCAAACCCCCACAGATACGCAGTATTTT. Translating gives CASSLKQTPTDTQYF. The chain joins TRBV27 to TRBJ2-3, with D unclear. The V and J ends lost 2 bases and 2 bases respectively, with 11 bases between them. Per germline, CDR1 MNHEY and CDR2 SMNVEV (reference sequence). CDR3 length: 15 amino acids.

V and J are TRBV29-1 and TRBJ1-1; TRBD1 matches at 11 bases. V was clipped by 4 bases and J by 4 bases; unmatched bases: 5. The CDR3 is 14 residues long. CDR1 and CDR2 from the germline V gene are SQVTM and ANQGSEA. This CDR3 is CSVGGQGAVTEAFF. As DNA, the CDR3 is TGCAGCGTTGGCGGACAGGGGGCTGTCACTGAAGCTTTCTTT. The whole variable domain, filled in from reference TRBV29-1 and TRBJ1-1, reads SAVISQKPSRDICQRGTSLTIQCQVDSQVTMMFWYRQQPGQSLTLIATANQGSEATYESGFVIDKFPISRPNLTFSTLTVSNMSPEDSSIYLCSVGGQGAVTEAFFGQGTRLTVV.

The V gene is TRBV30, the J gene TRBJ1-2; D remains unclear. The CDR3 extends over 15 amino acids. Trimming cost V 5 bases and J 5 bases, with 21 bases left between them. CDR1 is GTSNPN, CDR2 SVGIG, per germline (reference sequence). The CDR3 nucleotides are TGTGCCTGGGTAACTGGTTCCCTAGATCTTTATGGCTACACCTTC. Translation gives CAWVTGSLDLYGYTF.

The rearrangement joins TRBV2 to TRBJ2-1; the match to TRBD2 covers 14 bases. CDR3 size: 14 residues. After removal of 9 bases from V and 10 bases from J, the junction contained 8 bases not matched to a gene. The germline gives CDR1 SNHLY, CDR2 FYNNEI. CDR3 DNA: TGTGCCAGTATAGGGACTAGCGGGAGCCCAGAGCAGTTCTTC. Translated, it gives CASIGTSGSPEQFF. Filled out from reference TRBV2 and TRBJ2-1, the complete variable domain reads EPEVTQTPSHQVTQMGQEVILRCVPISNHLYFYWYRQILGQKVEFLVSFYNNEISEKSEIFDDQFSVERPDGSNFTLKIRSTKLEDSAMYFCASIGTSGSPEQFFGPGTRLTVL.

The chain joins TRBV9 to TRBJ2-7; TRBD2 is a possible D gene (5 bases). V lost 0 bases and J 0 bases, leaving 10 bases between the germline ends. Germline-derived CDR1 and CDR2 are SGDLS and YYNGEE. The CDR3 extends over 15 amino acids. Here the CDR3 reads CASSVEVASSYEQYF. The CDR3 coding sequence is TGTGCCAGCAGCGTAGAGGTAGCGTCCTCCTACGAGCAGTACTTC. The full variable domain, its missing parts supplied by reference TRBV9 and TRBJ2-7, is DSGVTQTPKHLITATGQRVTLRCSPRSGDLSVYWYQQSLDQGLQFLIQYYNGEERAKGNILERFSAQQFPDLHSELNLSSLELGDSALYFCASSVEVASSYEQYFGPGTRLTVT.

The chain combines TRBV5-1 with TRBJ2-7; TRBD1 aligns across 7 bases. V lost 5 bases to trimming and J lost 4 bases; unmatched junction nucleotides: 3. CDR1 and CDR2 from the germline V gene are SGHRS and YFSETQ. CDR3 length: 12 amino acids. CDR3 nucleotides: TGCGCCAGCAGACCGGACAGGTACGAGCAGTACTTC. This codes for CASRPDRYEQYF.

The chain carries TRBV7-6 and TRBJ1-2; 9 bases line up with TRBD1. Per germline, CDR1 SGHVS and CDR2 FNYEAQ. The CDR3 consists of 16 residues. Losses at the gene ends were 5 bases for V and 4 bases for J; bases not matched to a gene: 11. CDR3 loop: CASSPGFTGQGYGYTF. The CDR3 DNA is TGTGCCAGCAGCCCGGGCTTCACGGGACAGGGCTATGGCTACACCTTC.

V gene TRBV18 combines with J gene TRBJ2-1, with D possibly being TRBD2 (7 bases). The CDR3 consists of 13 residues. Germline V lookup: CDR1 KGHSH, CDR2 LQKENI. The V gene lost 6 bases and the J gene lost 5 bases, with 11 bases spanning the gap. Written as DNA, the CDR3 is TGTGCCAGCTCGGAGGGGGGGCACAATGAGCAGTTCTTC. The encoded protein is CASSEGGHNEQFF.

CDR3 bases: TGTGCCAGTAGTCCAACGGGAAGCGGGAGATCCTACGAGCAGTACTTC. This codes for CASSPTGSGRSYEQYF. The J gene is TRBJ2-7, the V gene TRBV19, with 8 nucleotides matching TRBD2. The CDR3 extends over 16 amino acids. The V gene's germline CDR1 is LNHDA and CDR2 SQIVND (reference sequence). Trimming cost V 5 bases and J 1 base; bases outside gene matches: 10. Looking up the rest from reference TRBV19 and TRBJ2-7 gives the full variable domain: DGGITQSPKYLFRKEGQNVTLSCEQNLNHDAMYWYRQDPGQGLRLIYYSQIVNDFQKGDIAEGYSVSREKKESFPLTVTSAQKNPTAFYLCASSPTGSGRSYEQYFGPGTRLTVT.

The V call is TRBV2, the J call TRBJ2-5; 10 bases map to TRBD2. The end of the DNA aligns better with TRBJ2-7, so the J call may be wrong. CDR1 and CDR2 (germline): SNHLY, FYNNEI. CDR3 length equals 14 residues. Here the CDR3 reads CASSRGLASYEQYF. For the CDR3, the DNA is TGTGCCAGCAGTCGGGGACTAGCGTCCTACGAGCAGTACTTC.

V usage is TRBV5-1 and J usage is TRBJ2-5, with TRBD2 identical over 14 bases. This CDR3 has 17 amino acids. J lost 5 bases, V lost 0 bases, and 6 bases had no gene match. Germline lookup yields CDR1 SGHRS and CDR2 YFSETQ. The DNA for the CDR3 is TGCGCCAGCAGCTTGGGGGGGACTAGCGGGAGTTATGAGACCCAGTACTTC. Translation gives CASSLGGTSGSYETQYF.